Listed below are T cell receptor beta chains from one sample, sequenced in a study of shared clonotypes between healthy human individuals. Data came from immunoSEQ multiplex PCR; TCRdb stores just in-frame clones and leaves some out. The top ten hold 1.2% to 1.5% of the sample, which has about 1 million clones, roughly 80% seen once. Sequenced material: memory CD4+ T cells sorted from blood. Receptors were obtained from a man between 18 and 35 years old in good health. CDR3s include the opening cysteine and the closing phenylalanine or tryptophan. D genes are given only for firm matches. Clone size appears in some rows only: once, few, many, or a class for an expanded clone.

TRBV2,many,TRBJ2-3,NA,CASSEADTQYF,TGTGCCAGCAGTGAAGCAGATACGCAGTATTTT
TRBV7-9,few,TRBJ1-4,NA,CASSLSNEKLFF,TGTGCCAGCAGCTTATCTAATGAAAAACTGTTTTTT
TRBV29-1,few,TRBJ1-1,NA,CSVEGGESTEAFF,TGCAGCGTTGAGGGTGGAGAGTCCACTGAAGCTTTCTTT
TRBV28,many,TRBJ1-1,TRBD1,CASRKGQSSEAFF,TGTGCCAGCAGAAAGGGACAGAGCTCTGAAGCTTTCTTT
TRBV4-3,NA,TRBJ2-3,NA,CASSQNTGTDTQYF,TGCGCCAGCAGCCAGAATACAGGGACAGATACGCAGTATTTT
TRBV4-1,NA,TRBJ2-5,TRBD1,CASSQGDRQQETQYF,TGCGCCAGCAGCCAAGGGGACAGACAACAAGAGACCCAGTACTTC
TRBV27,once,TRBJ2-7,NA,CASRNGLGEQYF,TGTGCCAGCAGAAACGGACTTGGCGAGCAGTACTTC
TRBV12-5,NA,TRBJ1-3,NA,CASGLKQGLRNTIYF,TGTGCTAGTGGTCTAAAGCAGGGTCTTAGAAACACCATATATTTT
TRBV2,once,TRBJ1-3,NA,CASSELQGLGNTIYF,TGTGCCAGCAGTGAATTACAGGGCCTGGGAAACACCATATATTTT
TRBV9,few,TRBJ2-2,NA,CASSVRDGNTGELFF,TGTGCCAGCAGCGTAAGGGACGGGAACACCGGGGAGCTGTTTTTT
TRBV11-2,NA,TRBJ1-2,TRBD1,CASSLSAGGGYTF,TGTGCCAGCAGCTTATCTGCAGGGGGCGGCTACACCTTC
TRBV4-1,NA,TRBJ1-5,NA,CASSLGQNNQPQHF,TGCGCCAGCAGCCTGGGGCAGAACAATCAGCCCCAGCATTTT
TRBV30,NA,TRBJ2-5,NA,CAWSVRNRETQYF,TGTGCCTGGAGTGTACGGAACCGAGAGACCCAGTACTTC
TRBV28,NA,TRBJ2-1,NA,CASSPPPGRDLHNEQFF,TGTGCCAGCAGTCCGCCCCCCGGCAGGGACTTACACAATGAGCAGTTCTTC
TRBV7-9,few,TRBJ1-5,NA,CASSPNQDQPQHF,TGTGCCAGCAGCCCCAATCAGGACCAGCCCCAGCATTTT
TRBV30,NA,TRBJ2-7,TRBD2,CAWSTSGGSYEQYF,TGTGCCTGGAGTACTAGCGGGGGGTCCTACGAGCAGTACTTC
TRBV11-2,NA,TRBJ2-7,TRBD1,CASSFGTESPYEQYF,TGTGCCAGCAGCTTCGGGACAGAGTCCCCTTACGAGCAGTACTTC
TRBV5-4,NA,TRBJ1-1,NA,CASRFQGRDTEAFF,TGTGCCAGCCGCTTCCAGGGGCGGGACACTGAAGCTTTCTTT
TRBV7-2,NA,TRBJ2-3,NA,CASSLVRVSTDTQYF,TGTGCCAGCAGCTTAGTAAGGGTTAGCACAGATACGCAGTATTTT
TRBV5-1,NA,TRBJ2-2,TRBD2,CASSSVSGSRGGELFF,TGCGCCAGCAGCTCAGTTAGCGGGAGTAGAGGCGGGGAGCTGTTTTTT
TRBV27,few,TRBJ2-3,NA,CASSPGSKGTQYF,TGTGCCAGCAGTCCGGGTAGCAAGGGTACGCAGTATTTT
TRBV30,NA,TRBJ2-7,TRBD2,CAWNGGAFTHEQYF,TGTGCCTGGAACGGGGGGGCCTTTACCCACGAGCAGTACTTC
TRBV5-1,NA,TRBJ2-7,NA,CASSLDAGRRRQYF,TGCGCCAGCAGCTTGGATGCAGGACGTAGGAGGCAGTACTTC
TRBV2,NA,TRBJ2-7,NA,CASTVPRGTPEQYF,TGTGCCAGCACGGTACCGCGAGGAACCCCCGAGCAGTACTTC
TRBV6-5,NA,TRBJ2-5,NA,CASTPGVQYF,TGTGCCAGCACTCCGGGGGTCCAGTACTTC
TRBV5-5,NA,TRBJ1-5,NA,CASSLGSTGNQPQHF,TGTGCCAGCAGCTTGGGATCAACAGGGAATCAGCCCCAGCATTTT
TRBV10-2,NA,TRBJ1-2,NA,CASSTGLGYGYTF,TGCGCCAGCTCTACAGGCCTTGGCTATGGCTACACCTTC
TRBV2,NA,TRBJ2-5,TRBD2,CASSYLAGETQYF,TGTGCCAGCAGTTACTTAGCGGGAGAGACCCAGTACTTC
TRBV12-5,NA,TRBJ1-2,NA,CASGLSGANYGYTF,TGTGCTAGTGGTTTGTCGGGAGCTAACTATGGCTACACCTTC
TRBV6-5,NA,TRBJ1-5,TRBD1,CASSRTGSSNQPQHF,TGTGCCAGCAGTCGGACAGGATCTAGCAATCAGCCCCAGCATTTT
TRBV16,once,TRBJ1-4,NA,CASSLEGRPNEKLFF,TGTGCCAGCAGCCTTGAGGGCAGGCCTAATGAAAAACTGTTTTTT
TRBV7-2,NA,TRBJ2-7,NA,CASSWKRLYEQYF,TGTGCCAGCAGCTGGAAGCGGCTCTACGAGCAGTACTTC
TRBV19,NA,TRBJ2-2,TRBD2,CASNKAGATGDTGELFF,TGTGCCAGTAACAAGGCGGGAGCCACTGGGGACACCGGGGAGCTGTTTTTT
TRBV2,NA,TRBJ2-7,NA,CASSEVRSSYEQYF,TGTGCCAGCAGTGAAGTCAGGAGCTCCTACGAGCAGTACTTC
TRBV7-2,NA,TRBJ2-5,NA,CASSLWGASIGETQYF,TGTGCCAGCAGCTTGTGGGGAGCTAGCATTGGAGAGACCCAGTACTTC
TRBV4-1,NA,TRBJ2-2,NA,CASRDRNTGELFF,TGCGCCAGCAGAGACAGGAACACCGGGGAGCTGTTTTTT
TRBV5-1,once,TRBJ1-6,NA,CASSLAGPKGTPLHF,TGCGCCAGCAGCTTGGCCGGGCCTAAGGGGACACCCCTCCACTTT